The source of this TCR beta chain is a study of CD8 T cells in Susac syndrome. RNA was extracted with the RNeasy kit, and a quantity of roughly 0.45 to 1 ug was reverse transcribed using random hexamers. Each CDR3 protein is one row after TCRdb ran MiXCR on the immunoSEQ multiplex PCR reads. The data show more than 200,000 distinct CDR3 sequences, 80% to 95% seen once. The V and J ends lost 0 bases and 0 bases respectively, with 9 bases between them. Germline lookup yields CDR1 SEHNR and CDR2 FQNEAQ (reference sequence). This CDR3 region has 15 residues. The sequenced material came from CD8+ T cells from PBMCs. This receptor was obtained from a human donor with multiple sclerosis. This sequence joins TRBV7-9 and TRBJ2-7, with D hard to call. DNA for the CDR3: TGTGCCAGCAGCTTAGCAGTGGGGATCTCCTACGAGCAGTACTTC. Translated, it gives CASSLAVGISYEQYF.